The sample holds a few counts of the clone carrying this TCR beta chain. The sample comes from a study of early T cells in non-severe SARS-CoV-2 infection. Germline V gives CDR1 MNHEY, CDR2 SVGEGT. The V and J ends lost 0 bases and 0 bases respectively, with 22 bases between them. This CDR3 has 20 residues. TCRdb processed the 5' RACE reads anew with MiXCR; each CDR3 protein has one entry. The data contain tens of thousands of distinct CDR3 sequences, 14% to 15% of them singletons. J is TRBJ2-3 and V is TRBV6-2 or TRBV6-3; D is unclear. Sequenced material: whole blood. The clonotype originates from an adult who was a healthcare worker with PCR-confirmed SARS-CoV-2 infection or an uninfected control (not recorded which). For the CDR3, the DNA is TGTGCCAGCAGTTACTCTAGTCCCTTCCTACGGCGGCTCAGCACAGATACGCAGTATTTT. The encoded protein is CASSYSSPFLRRLSTDTQYF.